Presented here are 23 T cell receptor beta chains from one specimen sequenced in a study of PD-L1 blockade in urothelial cancer. Sequenced by immunoSEQ multiplex PCR; TCRdb stores in-frame clones only, minus some. This table has 35,000 to 45,000 clones, roughly 89% appearing once. Stated time point: peripheral blood 6 weeks after treatment start. This specimen consisted of PBMCs, obtained around atezolizumab (anti-PD-L1) treatment. These receptors originate from a man between 65 and 80 years old with urothelial cancer.

The J gene is TRBJ2-5, the V gene TRBV27, with TRBD1 matching over 7 bases. Trimming took 3 bases from V and 5 from J; bases not matched to a gene: 15. This CDR3 has 17 residues. Per germline, CDR1 MNHEY and CDR2 SMNVEV (reference sequence). The CDR3 sequence: CASSLTGSSHVGETQYF. In DNA form, the CDR3 reads TGTGCCAGCAGTTTGACAGGGTCTTCCCACGTTGGGGAGACCCAGTACTTC.

This clone occurred a few times. The V call is TRBV2, the J call TRBJ1-1, with TRBD1 identical over 11 bases. Trimming at V came to 5 bases and at J to 0 bases, leaving 11 bases not matched to a gene. This CDR3 contains 18 residues. Germline V gene data show CDR1 as SNHLY and CDR2 as FYNNEI. The CDR3 bases are TGTGCCAGCAGTAGACCGGGACAGGGGGTCATGATGAACACTGAAGCTTTCTTT. Translated: CASSRPGQGVMMNTEAFF.

CDR3 amino acids: CASSRQGASYNEQFF. CDR3 nucleotide sequence: TGTGCCAGCAGCCGTCAGGGGGCCTCCTACAATGAGCAGTTCTTC. V gene TRBV5-4 combines with J gene TRBJ2-1; 8 nucleotides align to TRBD1. Germline CDR1 SGHNT, CDR2 YYREEE (reference sequence). This CDR3 region has 15 residues. With V trimmed by 4 bases and J by 0 bases, 3 bases remained unmatched.

J is TRBJ2-1 and V is TRBV2; 9 nucleotides match TRBD2. Looked up from germline, CDR1 is SNHLY and CDR2 is FYNNEI. Losses at the gene ends were 2 bases for V and 2 bases for J; bases not matched to a gene: 16. This CDR3 is built from 20 residues. The CDR3 here is CASSERLRLAGSITYNEQFF. The CDR3 DNA is TGTGCCAGCAGTGAAAGGTTGCGGCTAGCGGGATCCATCACCTACAATGAGCAGTTCTTC.

The chain couples TRBV6-1 to TRBJ1-4, with D perhaps TRBD1 (5 bases). The CDR3 has 16 residues. CDR1 and CDR2 (germline): MNHNS, SASEGT. Trimming shortened V by 2 bases and J by 3 bases, and 13 bases separated the two germline ends. CDR3 bases: TGTGCCAGCAGTGAAAGGGCGGGACGCTCTAATGAAAAACTGTTTTTT. Its protein product is CASSERAGRSNEKLFF.

The chain recombines TRBV9 with TRBJ1-2; 10 bases are a match to TRBD1. With V trimmed by 4 bases and J by 6 bases, 9 bases remained unmatched. This CDR3 comprises 15 residues. Germline CDR1 and CDR2: SGDLS and YYNGEE. The CDR3 bases are TGTGCCAGCAGCCTAGGCTGGACAGGGGGGAATGGCTACACCTTC. It is translated as CASSLGWTGGNGYTF.

This chain links TRBV28 with TRBJ1-5; 10 bases align to TRBD1. Losses at the gene ends were 4 bases for V and 6 bases for J; bases not matched to a gene: 6. The CDR3 length is 15 residues. Germline CDR1 MDHEN, CDR2 SYDVKM. CDR3 sequence reads: CASSSSGTGVQPQHF. CDR3 sequence (DNA): TGTGCCAGCAGTTCCTCCGGGACAGGGGTTCAGCCCCAGCATTTT.

The V call is TRBV28, the J call TRBJ1-2; D ambiguous. This CDR3 region has 14 residues. From germline, CDR1 is MDHEN and CDR2 SYDVKM. V was cut by 8 bases and J by 2 bases, with 15 bases left in between. CDR3 DNA: TGTGCCAGCCGACAAAAGACCCAGAACTATGGCTACACCTTC. Amino acid sequence: CASRQKTQNYGYTF.

V is TRBV2 and J is TRBJ2-7; a weak D match, TRBD2 (6 bases). The V gene's germline CDR1 is SNHLY and CDR2 FYNNEI. The CDR3 is 15 amino acids. Trimming took 6 bases from V and 1 from J, leaving 16 bases between them. The CDR3 DNA reads as TGTGCCAGCAGCCTCGGCTCGGCGGGATCCTACGAGCAGTACTTC. Its protein is CASSLGSAGSYEQYF. The full variable domain, in which reference TRBV2 and TRBJ2-7 provide the parts outside the CDR3, is EPEVTQTPSHQVTQMGQEVILRCVPISNHLYFYWYRQILGQKVEFLVSFYNNEISEKSEIFDDQFSVERPDGSNFTLKIRSTKLEDSAMYFCASSLGSAGSYEQYFGPGTRLTVT.

This chain links TRBV5-1 with TRBJ1-4, with 8 bases that match TRBD1. V gave up 4 bases and J gave up 2 bases; unmatched junction bases: 4. Germline CDR1 is SGHRS and CDR2 is YFSETQ. CDR3 length: 15 residues. The DNA for the CDR3 is TGCGCCAGCAGCCGGACAGGGAAGACTAATGAAAAACTGTTTTTT. Translation: CASSRTGKTNEKLFF.

V is TRBV6-5 and J is TRBJ1-2, with 7 bases identical to TRBD1. Trimming removed 0 bases from V and 4 bases from J; junction bases left unmatched: 2. This CDR3 region has 14 residues. Germline CDR1 reads MNHEY; CDR2 reads SVGAGI. The CDR3 here is CASSYSGQSYGYTF. In nucleotides, the CDR3 is TGTGCCAGCAGTTACTCGGGACAGAGCTATGGCTACACCTTC.

This clone showed up just a few times. One end of the junction varies from germline; a read error may be responsible. V gene TRBV7-9 combines with J gene TRBJ2-5, with no clear D. The CDR3 is 12 residues long. CDR1 and CDR2 from the germline V gene are SEHNR and FQNEAQ (reference sequence). The CDR3 DNA reads as TGTGCCAGCAGCTTAGTAGGAGAGGCCCAGTACTTC. This translates into CASSLVGEAQYF.

This clone was seen a few times. Other DNA sequences in this specimen translate into the identical CDR3. For the CDR3, the DNA is TGTGCCAGCAGTTTATCGGGTGGGCAGGGGAGTAATCAGCCCCAGCATTTT. Translating it yields CASSLSGGQGSNQPQHF. The rearrangement links TRBV27 to TRBJ1-5; tentative D call: TRBD1 (6 bases). Trimming left V 0 bases short and J 4 bases short, with 16 bases between. This CDR3 spans 17 amino acids. The germline V gene encodes CDR1 MNHEY and CDR2 SMNVEV (reference sequence).

This rearrangement joins TRBV5-5 to TRBJ1-2; TRBD1 might be the D (6 bases). Deletions cut 5 bases from V and 1 base from J, with 9 bases between. The CDR3 sequence is 13 residues long. Germline CDR1 and CDR2: SGHKS and YYEKEE (reference sequence). CDR3 in DNA: TGTGCCAGCAGTTACAGGGATAACTATGGCTACACCTTC. It codes for CASSYRDNYGYTF.

The chain links TRBV4-1 to TRBJ2-1; TRBD2 might be the D (6 bases). Trimming stripped 2 bases from V and 4 bases from J, with 15 bases between. CDR3 length equals 16 residues. Germline CDR1 MGHRA, CDR2 YSYEKL. The CDR3 protein is CASSQSQPGLYNEQFF. In nucleotides, the CDR3 is TGCGCCAGCAGCCAAAGCCAACCGGGACTTTACAATGAGCAGTTCTTC.

The CDR3 protein is CASNRLAGVRTGELFF. The DNA of the CDR3 is TGTGCCAGTAATCGACTAGCGGGAGTTAGGACCGGGGAGCTGTTTTTT. V is TRBV19 and J is TRBJ2-2; 12 nucleotides agree with TRBD2. From germline, CDR1 is LNHDA and CDR2 SQIVND (reference sequence). V shed 7 bases, J shed 5 bases, and the junction held 8 bases outside the gene matches. This CDR3 has 16 residues.

The rearrangement uses TRBV19 and TRBJ1-5, with 8 nucleotides matching TRBD1. Germline V gene data show CDR1 as LNHDA and CDR2 as SQIVND (reference sequence). The ends lost 5 bases at V and 7 bases at J; junction bases unmatched: 19. This CDR3 region has 18 residues. The CDR3 sequence: CASSPLSRGLLGGQPQHF. The CDR3 DNA is TGTGCCAGTAGTCCGCTTTCCAGGGGGCTATTAGGGGGACAGCCCCAGCATTTT.

This chain connects TRBV7-6 to TRBJ1-5; TRBD1 matches at 7 bases. V lost 1 base and J lost 1; bases outside the gene matches: 4. Looked up from germline, CDR1 is SGHVS and CDR2 is FNYEAQ. CDR3 length: 16 amino acids. This CDR3 is CASSLGQGGSNQPQHF. The CDR3 nucleotides read TGTGCCAGCAGCTTAGGACAGGGTGGGAGCAATCAGCCCCAGCATTTT.

This sequence joins TRBV14 and TRBJ2-1; no clear D gene. Trimming removed 8 bases at V and 5 bases at J, with 16 bases between. Looked up from germline, CDR1 is SGHDN and CDR2 is FVKESK. The CDR3 is made up of 14 amino acids. CDR3 amino acids: CASRGAPTDNEQFF. CDR3 in DNA: TGTGCCAGCCGAGGAGCGCCGACGGACAATGAGCAGTTCTTC.

The chain links TRBV7-6 to TRBJ2-7, with D unclear. This CDR3 is built from 15 residues. V gave up 1 base and J gave up 2 bases, with 12 bases separating them. Per the germline V gene, CDR1 is SGHVS and CDR2 is FNYEAQ. The DNA of the CDR3 is TGTGCCAGCAGCTTAGGAAGCTTTTCCCCCTACGAGCAGTACTTC. Protein sequence: CASSLGSFSPYEQYF.

This chain links TRBV6-4 with TRBJ2-1; 11 bases agree with TRBD2. CDR3 length equals 15 residues. Germline V gene lookup returns CDR1 MRHNA and CDR2 SNTAGT. The trim removed 6 bases at V and 7 bases at J, leaving 8 bases unmatched. CDR3 region: CASRVAGGPGNEQFF. The CDR3 DNA is TGTGCCAGCAGGGTAGCGGGAGGGCCAGGGAATGAGCAGTTCTTC.

The chain carries TRBV27 and TRBJ1-5, with D possibly TRBD1 on 5 matching bases. The V gene's germline CDR1 is MNHEY and CDR2 SMNVEV (reference sequence). The CDR3 totals 13 residues. V gave up 8 bases and J gave up 3 bases, with 11 bases separating them. In nucleotides, the CDR3 is TGTGCCAGCCGGGGAGGGGTCAATCAGCCCCAGCATTTT. Its translation is CASRGGVNQPQHF.

This chain links TRBV19 with TRBJ2-3; the D is unclear. CDR1 LNHDA and CDR2 SQIVND come from the germline V gene (reference sequence). There are 12 residues in the CDR3. V was shortened by 4 bases and J by 4 bases, with 6 bases between the two germline ends. The CDR3 protein is CASSRAPDTQYF. CDR3 coding DNA: TGTGCCAGTAGTAGAGCTCCAGATACGCAGTATTTT.